Following are 3 T cell receptor beta chains from one sample sequenced in a study of blood T cell repertoires in COVID-19. Sequencing used immunoSEQ multiplex PCR; TCRdb keeps in-frame clones, though not all of them. The sample includes 200,000 to 250,000 clones, 70% to 90% of them seen just once. Sample: peripheral blood. These receptors were collected from a woman between 45 and 65 years old with COVID-19, enrolled during active disease.

The chain uses TRBV10-3 and TRBJ1-2; TRBD1 might be the D (5 bases). V was clipped by 7 bases and J by 4 bases, with 16 bases between them. This CDR3 is built from 14 residues. Germline V gene lookup returns CDR1 ENHRY and CDR2 SYGVKD. CDR3 in amino acids: CAINQQDLGYGYTF. CDR3 DNA sequence: TGTGCCATCAACCAACAGGACCTGGGCTATGGCTACACCTTC.

This clone was detected once. The CDR3 bases are TGTGCCAGTAGTATCATCCTAATCGGCGCAGGGGGTGCCCTTGGCTACACCTTC. The encoded protein is CASSIILIGAGGALGYTF. This chain links TRBV19 with TRBJ1-2; TRBD1 matches at 7 bases. Germline CDR1 LNHDA, CDR2 SQIVND (reference sequence). The CDR3 is 18 residues long. The ends lost 3 bases at V and 7 bases at J; junction bases unmatched: 20.

The genes are TRBV25-1 and TRBJ2-3; D might be TRBD1 (6 bases). Germline values: CDR1 MGHDK, CDR2 SYGVNS. The CDR3 has 17 residues. The V end was cut by 3 bases, the J end by 0 bases, with 16 bases between. CDR3 sequence reads: CASSEVAQTGSTDTQYF. The DNA for the CDR3 is TGTGCCAGCAGTGAGGTTGCACAAACAGGGAGCACAGATACGCAGTATTTT.